Listed below are T cell receptor beta chains from one sample, sequenced in a study of cytotoxic CD8 clonotypes in ibrutinib-treated CLL. Sequencing used immunoSEQ multiplex PCR; TCRdb keeps in-frame clones, though not all of them. The repertoire holds about 72,000 clones, with around 65% as singletons. The sample in question was PBMCs, obtained after 12 months of ibrutinib treatment. These receptors all come from a human donor with chronic lymphocytic leukemia. Each CDR3 is given with its conserved first and last residue. A D gene is named only where the DNA matches it firmly. The size field is filled for only some rows; it gives once, few, many or a size class.

TRBD1,TRBJ1-3,-,TRBV7-8,CASSSDRTGGNTIYF,TGTGCCAGCAGCTCGGACCGGACAGGAGGAAACACCATATATTTT
TRBD1,TRBJ2-2,-,TRBV10-1,CASRGQGATGELFF,TGCGCCAGCAGGGGACAGGGGGCTACCGGGGAGCTGTTTTTT
TRBD1,TRBJ1-2,-,TRBV2,CASKDRVSDYGYTF,TGTGCCAGTAAGGACAGGGTTAGTGACTATGGCTACACCTTC
TRBD2,TRBJ2-3,-,TRBV6-4,CASSRLAGGSDTQYF,TGTGCCAGCTCCCGACTAGCGGGGGGTTCAGATACGCAGTATTTT
TRBD1,TRBJ2-1,-,TRBV27,CASSSWDRATNEQFF,TGTGCCAGCAGTTCCTGGGACAGGGCTACAAATGAGCAGTTCTTC
TRBD1,TRBJ1-6,-,TRBV5-6,CASSRDRGYNSPLHF,TGTGCCAGCAGCCGGGACAGGGGGTATAATTCACCCCTCCACTTT
TRBD1,TRBJ1-1,-,TRBV5-4,CASSPGQGAKNTEAFF,TGTGCCAGCAGCCCCGGACAGGGGGCCAAGAACACTGAAGCTTTCTTT
TRBD2,TRBJ2-1,-,TRBV9,CASSVGGTSGYNEQFF,TGTGCCAGCAGCGTAGGAGGGACTAGCGGGTACAATGAGCAGTTCTTC
-,TRBJ2-2,-,TRBV7-2,CASSLFRRSGELFF,TGTGCCAGCAGCTTATTTCGGAGGTCCGGGGAGCTGTTTTTT
-,TRBJ1-5,few,TRBV2,CASRRVSNQPQHF,TGTGCCAGCAGGAGGGTATCGAATCAGCCCCAGCATTTT
TRBD1,TRBJ1-3,-,TRBV28,CASTPTGDSGNTIYF,TGTGCCAGCACTCCCACAGGGGACTCTGGAAACACCATATATTTT
TRBD1,TRBJ1-4,-,TRBV6-1,CASDRDRDEKLFF,TGTGCCAGCGACCGGGACAGGGACGAAAAACTGTTTTTT
-,TRBJ2-3,-,TRBV5-4,CASSYKQTDTQYF,TGTGCCAGCAGCTACAAACAGACAGATACGCAGTATTTT
TRBD1,TRBJ2-7,once,TRBV7-3,CASSPPRTGPYEQYF,TGTGCCAGCAGCCCGCCCCGGACAGGGCCCTACGAGCAGTACTTC
TRBD1,TRBJ2-7,once,TRBV29-1,CSVSQGAPYEQYF,TGCAGCGTCTCACAGGGGGCCCCCTACGAGCAGTACTTC
TRBD2,TRBJ2-3,-,TRBV13,CASSLPTSGSTDTQYF,TGTGCCAGCAGCTTGCCCACTAGCGGGTCAACAGATACGCAGTATTTT
-,TRBJ2-7,few,TRBV6-1,CASSESGYPYEQYF,TGTGCCAGCAGTGAATCCGGGTATCCCTACGAGCAGTACTTC
-,TRBJ1-2,-,TRBV5-6,CASSLPGLEKDSGYTF,TGTGCCAGCAGCTTGCCCGGACTCGAGAAGGACTCTGGCTACACCTTC
-,TRBJ2-3,once,TRBV6-6,CASSYSGTGLEQYF,TGTGCCAGCAGTTATTCCGGGACGGGGTTGGAGCAGTATTTT
-,TRBJ2-7,-,TRBV4-3,CASSQAGQGGAATYEQYF,TGCGCCAGCAGCCAAGCGGGCCAAGGCGGAGCAGCAACCTACGAGCAGTACTTC
TRBD2,TRBJ2-5,-,TRBV7-3,CASSQGLGLATETQYF,TGTGCCAGCAGCCAAGGGTTGGGACTAGCGACAGAGACCCAGTACTTC
-,TRBJ1-1,-,TRBV18,CASSPERGNTEAFF,TGTGCCAGCTCACCAGAGCGGGGGAACACTGAAGCTTTCTTT
TRBD1,TRBJ2-6,-,TRBV9,CASSGGQHTVSGANVLTF,TGTGCCAGCAGCGGGGGACAGCACACCGTCTCTGGGGCCAACGTCCTGACTTTC
-,TRBJ1-4,-,TRBV11-3,CASSFDSPTPRWQQNEKLFF,TGTGCCAGCAGCTTCGACTCCCCAACCCCACGATGGCAGCAGAATGAAAAACTGTTTTTT
-,TRBJ1-1,medium-sized,TRBV13,CASGGGPLGGNTEAFF,TGTGCCAGCGGGGGAGGTCCCCTAGGAGGGAACACTGAAGCTTTCTTT
TRBD1,TRBJ1-1,few,TRBV7-2,CASSPDRASTEAFF,TGTGCCAGCAGCCCTGACAGGGCGAGCACTGAAGCTTTCTTT
-,TRBJ1-2,-,TRBV30,CAWSPLGGGYTF,TGTGCCTGGAGTCCTCTCGGGGGCGGCTACACCTTC
TRBD2,TRBJ2-2,-,TRBV5-1,CASKRGDTGELFF,TGCGCCTCAAAGCGGGGGGACACCGGGGAGCTGTTTTTT
-,TRBJ2-2,-,TRBV11-1,CASSSNRAAGELFF,TGTGCCAGCAGCTCGAACAGGGCAGCCGGGGAGCTGTTTTTT
TRBD1,TRBJ1-1,-,TRBV5-6,CASSADRGRYTEAFF,TGTGCCAGCAGCGCCGACAGGGGGCGATACACTGAAGCTTTCTTT
TRBD2,TRBJ2-2,-,TRBV30,CAWSWSGRNTGELFF,TGTGCCTGGAGTTGGAGCGGGAGAAACACCGGGGAGCTGTTTTTT
-,TRBJ2-7,-,TRBV7-9,CASSLKGGPKDYEQYF,TGTGCCAGCAGCTTAAAAGGGGGGCCTAAGGACTACGAGCAGTACTTC
-,TRBJ2-7,-,TRBV5-1,CASSEAPGRIHYEQYF,TGCGCCAGCAGCGAGGCGCCGGGACGGATTCACTACGAGCAGTACTTC
-,TRBJ2-1,-,TRBV10-3,CASSLDQVTEQFF,TGTGCCTCGTCGCTGGACCAGGTCACTGAGCAGTTCTTC
-,TRBJ2-4,-,TRBV5-6,CASSALDGGGNIQYF,TGTGCCAGCAGCGCCCTTGATGGGGGTGGAAACATTCAGTACTTC
TRBD1,TRBJ2-7,-,TRBV19,CASAELGQGFYEQYF,TGTGCCAGTGCAGAGCTGGGACAGGGGTTTTACGAGCAGTACTTC
-,TRBJ1-4,-,TRBV2,CASSDPTGPAGEKLFF,TGTGCCAGCAGTGATCCTACCGGCCCCGCGGGTGAAAAACTGTTTTTT
-,TRBJ1-3,-,TRBV6-1,CASSPGRSGNTIYF,TGTGCCAGCAGTCCAGGGCGTTCCGGAAACACCATATATTTT
-,TRBJ2-1,-,TRBV9,CASSVHPAYNEQFF,TGTGCCAGCAGCGTACACCCAGCATACAATGAGCAGTTCTTC
TRBD1,TRBJ1-4,-,TRBV4-3,CASSSGTGTEKLFF,TGCGCCAGCAGCTCCGGGACAGGGACTGAAAAACTGTTTTTT
-,TRBJ2-7,-,TRBV5-4,CASSTGSYEQYF,TGTGCCAGCAGCACAGGGTCCTACGAGCAGTACTTC
-,TRBJ1-2,-,TRBV5-1,CASSPEGQLYGYTF,TGCGCCAGCAGCCCGGAGGGACAACTCTATGGCTACACCTTC
-,TRBJ2-7,-,TRBV6-5,CASSDSVKAYEQYF,TGTGCCAGCAGTGACTCCGTCAAGGCTTACGAGCAGTACTTC
-,TRBJ1-4,-,TRBV7-8,CASSKEWAGANEKLFF,TGTGCCAGCAGTAAAGAATGGGCAGGGGCTAATGAAAAACTGTTTTTT
-,TRBJ1-4,-,TRBV15,CATSRGQAYEKLFF,TGTGCCACCAGCAGAGGGCAGGCCTATGAAAAACTGTTTTTT
-,TRBJ1-1,-,TRBV11-3,CASSLDAADTEAFF,TGTGCCAGCAGCTTAGATGCAGCAGACACTGAAGCTTTCTTT
TRBD2,TRBJ2-5,-,TRBV2,CASSVVVAGGRVKETQYF,TGTGCCAGCAGTGTAGTTGTAGCGGGGGGGCGAGTGAAAGAGACCCAGTACTTC
-,TRBJ1-6,-,TRBV19,CASSNDLYNSPLHF,TGTGCCAGTAGTAACGACCTCTATAATTCACCCCTCCACTTT
-,TRBJ1-3,-,TRBV28,CASSPPGRGSSSGNTIYF,TGTGCCAGCAGTCCCCCGGGGAGAGGCTCAAGCTCTGGAAACACCATATATTTT
TRBD2,TRBJ2-7,-,TRBV7-2,CASSLGLAFHEQYF,TGTGCCAGCAGCCTGGGACTAGCTTTCCACGAGCAGTACTTC
TRBD1,TRBJ1-5,-,TRBV7-9,CASSQDRVGYQPQHF,TGTGCCAGCAGCCAAGACAGGGTAGGGTATCAGCCCCAGCATTTT